Detailed here is one T cell receptor beta chain. These data originate in a study of T cells in Graves' hyperthyroidism and ophthalmopathy. This CDR3 is 13 amino acids long. Germline assignment: CDR1 LNHDA and CDR2 SQIVND (reference sequence). The ends were cut back, 8 bases at V and 9 bases at J, with 17 bases in the middle. RNA transcripts were the template for amplifying TCR beta CDR3 regions. An initial round of RT-PCR targeting the TCR CDR3 relied on the HTBI primer set. TCRdb processed the multiplex PCR reads anew with MiXCR; each CDR3 protein has one entry. The data contain hundreds of thousands of distinct CDR3 sequences, around 16% of them seen just once; the ten biggest clones take up around 3.3%.

Sequenced material: blood. The rearrangement joins TRBV19 to TRBJ1-5; D uncertain. The source is a middle-aged woman with Graves' ophthalmopathy. The CDR3 DNA follows: TGTGCCAGTTCCCGACAAAATGTTTTGCCCCAGCATTTT. It translates to CASSRQNVLPQHF.